The 14 T cell receptor beta chains listed next were all sequenced from one sample in a study of T cells in Graves' hyperthyroidism and ophthalmopathy. RNA transcripts gave rise to amplified TCR beta CDR3 regions. The HTBI set primed first-round TCR CDR3 RT-PCR. MiXCR was run by TCRdb on the multiplex PCR reads, yielding one entry per CDR3 protein. The sample yields under 250,000 distinct CDR3 sequences, around 24% seen once. Sequenced material: blood. The receptor set was obtained from a woman aged 35 to 49 with Graves' ophthalmopathy.

This clonotype was seen at least ten times. The chain recombines TRBV30 with TRBJ2-5, with unresolved D. The CDR3 runs 12 residues. Trimming left V 0 bases short and J 6 bases short, with 8 bases between. Germline loops: CDR1 GTSNPN, CDR2 SVGIG (reference sequence). The CDR3 is CAWSVLSKTQYF. CDR3 bases: TGTGCCTGGAGTGTTTTATCGAAGACCCAGTACTTC. The variable domain in full, with the rest retrieved from reference TRBV30 and TRBJ2-5, is SQTIHQWPATLVQPVGSPLSLECTVEGTSNPNLYWYRQAAGRGLQLLFYSVGIGQISSEVPQNLSASRPQDRQFILSSKKLLLSDSGFYLCAWSVLSKTQYFGPGTRLLVL.

In its sample, this clonotype was seen many times. The chain employs TRBV5-1 and TRBJ2-2, with D possibly TRBD2 on 6 matching bases. This CDR3 comprises 16 residues. Trimming left V 6 bases short and J 4 bases short, with 19 bases between. Germline CDR1 is SGHRS and CDR2 is YFSETQ. The CDR3 region is CASTSVPGVSTGELFF. The DNA for the CDR3 is TGCGCCAGCACCTCAGTACCGGGAGTGAGCACCGGGGAGCTGTTTTTT.

This clonotype came up many times. The rearrangement uses TRBV19 and TRBJ1-5, with no clear D. The germline gives CDR1 LNHDA, CDR2 SQIVND (reference sequence). CDR3 length equals 12 residues. V was cut by 4 bases and J by 4 bases, with 5 bases left in between. The CDR3 DNA reads as TGTGCCAGTAGTAGAGTTAATCAGCCCCAGCATTTT. Residues: CASSRVNQPQHF.

The V gene is TRBV5-1, the J gene TRBJ2-4; 9 positions agree with TRBD2. This CDR3 has 17 residues. The V segment lost 0 bases and the J segment 2 bases; nucleotides outside the gene matches: 6. The V gene's germline CDR1 is SGHRS and CDR2 YFSETQ. The CDR3, as DNA: TGCGCCAGCAGCTTGGCCTGGGCGGGAGGGCCCAAAAACATTCAGTACTTC. This gives the protein CASSLAWAGGPKNIQYF.

This clonotype was recorded at least ten times. The chain joins TRBV6-5 to TRBJ1-2; tentative D call: TRBD1 (6 bases). The germline V gene encodes CDR1 MNHEY and CDR2 SVGAGI. The CDR3 is 13 amino acids. V was cut by 4 bases and J by 6 bases, with 12 bases left in between. Here the CDR3 DNA reads TGTGCCAGCAGTTCTCAGGGGATCGATGGCTACACCTTC. This sequence encodes CASSSQGIDGYTF.

This clonotype was detected ten times or more. V usage is TRBV2 and J usage is TRBJ1-2; no definite D call. The CDR3 sequence is 15 residues long. V lost 2 bases to trimming and J lost 8 bases, with 18 bases between them. CDR1 and CDR2 from the germline V gene are SNHLY and FYNNEI. CDR3 in DNA: TGTGCCAGCAGTGAACTTCGTAAACAACCGTGGGGCTACACCTTC. Amino acid sequence: CASSELRKQPWGYTF.

This clonotype was recorded at least ten times. This rearrangement joins TRBV12-3 or TRBV12-4 to TRBJ2-5, with D perhaps TRBD1 (6 bases). The V end lost 8 bases, the J end lost 4 bases, and 14 bases lay between the germline ends. This CDR3 contains 13 residues. The CDR3 sequence is CASGKAGVETQYF. The CDR3 DNA is TGTGCCAGCGGAAAGGCAGGGGTAGAGACCCAGTACTTC.

The chain recombines TRBV28 with TRBJ1-3; maybe TRBD1 (6 bases). Germline-derived CDR1 and CDR2 are MDHEN and SYDVKM. V lost 6 bases and J 2 bases, leaving 17 bases between the germline ends. CDR3 size: 16 residues. CDR3 DNA: TGTGCCAGCAGCGCAAGCTCGGGGGGCCCTGGAAACACCATATATTTT. Encoded protein: CASSASSGGPGNTIYF.

This clonotype was seen just once. CDR3 sequence reads: CASSPLSAGAHRTGELFF. CDR3 DNA sequence: TGTGCCAGCAGTCCCCTTAGTGCGGGGGCGCACAGGACCGGGGAGCTGTTTTTT. The V gene is TRBV12-3 or TRBV12-4, the J gene TRBJ2-2, with D perhaps TRBD2 (7 bases). The V end lost 5 bases, the J end lost 5 bases, and 24 bases lay between the germline ends. The CDR3 sequence is 18 residues long.

This clonotype appeared many times. The chain employs TRBV11-2 and TRBJ2-2; the match to TRBD2 covers 11 bases. The CDR3 totals 16 residues. Trimming removed 1 base from V and 8 bases from J; junction bases left unmatched: 6. The V gene's germline CDR1 is SGHAT and CDR2 FQNNGV. CDR3 in DNA: TGTGCCAGCAGCTTAGTGACTAGCGGGACTGGAGGGGAGCTGTTTTTT. The encoded protein is CASSLVTSGTGGELFF. Using reference TRBV11-2 and TRBJ2-2 for the parts outside the CDR3, the full variable domain is EAGVAQSPRYKIIEKRQSVAFWCNPISGHATLYWYQQILGQGPKLLIQFQNNGVVDDSQLPKDRFSAERLKGVDSTLKIQPAKLEDSAVYLCASSLVTSGTGGELFFGEGSRLTVL.

Only a few counts were recorded for this clonotype. V usage is TRBV24-1 and J usage is TRBJ2-5; D is unresolved. The V and J ends lost 3 bases and 5 bases respectively, with 12 bases between them. The CDR3 loop spans 14 amino acids. The germline V gene has CDR1 KGHDR and CDR2 SFDVKD. The DNA of the CDR3 is TGTGCCACCAGTGATACTACACTTCCGGAGACCCAGTACTTC. It is translated as CATSDTTLPETQYF.

This clonotype was seen repeatedly, ten times or more. CDR3 residues: CASSPAGTGVDEQYF. DNA of the CDR3: TGTGCCAGCAGCCCAGCCGGGACAGGGGTCGACGAGCAGTACTTC. The J gene is TRBJ2-7, the V gene TRBV4-2; 10 nucleotides align to TRBD1. The germline gives CDR1 LGHNA, CDR2 YNFKEQ. Trimming removed 4 bases from V and 5 bases from J; junction bases left unmatched: 8. The length of the CDR3 is 15 residues.

V and J are TRBV24-1 and TRBJ2-7, with 10 nucleotides matching TRBD1. With V trimmed by 3 bases and J by 2 bases, 3 bases remained unmatched. The CDR3 sequence is 15 residues long. Germline assignment: CDR1 KGHDR and CDR2 SFDVKD. The CDR3 DNA reads TGTGCCACCAGTGATCCCGGACAGGGGGCCTACGAGCAGTACTTC. It encodes CATSDPGQGAYEQYF.

This clonotype was seen at least ten times. V gene TRBV7-9 combines with J gene TRBJ2-7, with a possible D match to TRBD1 (5 bases). The length of the CDR3 is 11 residues. V was trimmed by 6 bases and J by 7 bases, leaving 10 bases between them. The germline V gene has CDR1 SEHNR and CDR2 FQNEAQ (reference sequence). CDR3 sequence: CASSSWTEQYF. The CDR3 nucleotides are TGTGCCAGCAGTTCATGGACAGAGCAGTACTTC.